This TCR beta chain was recovered during a study of blood T cell repertoires in COVID-19. At the level of the study: Sources were T cells, B-cell-depleted T cells, or PBMCs; the material itself was cDNA or gDNA.

Trimming took 0 bases from V and 0 from J, leaving 9 bases between them. There are 17 residues in the CDR3. CDR1 PRHDT and CDR2 FYEKMQ come from the germline V gene (reference sequence). Some clones are missing from TCRdb's copy, which holds only in-frame ones; the method was immunoSEQ multiplex PCR. The sample includes fewer than 300,000 clones, approximately 90% of them seen just once. The clonotype originates from a woman under 40 who had recovered from COVID-19. The V and J genes are TRBV13 and TRBJ1-6, with D unresolved. The sample was PBMCs or T cells enriched from blood (not recorded which). The DNA for the CDR3 is TGTGCCAGCAGCTTAGGCCCCAGGCGCTCCTATAATTCACCCCTCCACTTT. Translated, it gives CASSLGPRRSYNSPLHF. The full variable domain, its missing parts supplied by reference TRBV13 and TRBJ1-6, is AAGVIQSPRHLIKEKRETATLKCYPIPRHDTVYWYQQGPGQDPQFLISFYEKMQSDKGSIPDRFSAQQFSDYHSELNMSSLELGDSALYFCASSLGPRRSYNSPLHFGNGTRLTVT.